What follows are 11 T cell receptor beta chains derived from one specimen sequenced in a study of blood T cell repertoires in COVID-19. TCRdb keeps only in-frame clones here, not all; method: immunoSEQ multiplex PCR. In the table there are 350,000 or so clones, approximately 89% of which are singletons. The sample taken for sequencing was peripheral blood. The source of these receptors is a woman aged 60-70 years with COVID-19, enrolled during active disease.

The rearrangement joins TRBV10-2 to TRBJ2-2; TRBD2 matches at 10 bases. Germline trimming cut 8 bases from V and 1 base from J; bases unmatched to any gene: 4. The CDR3 is 15 amino acids. Germline values: CDR1 WSHSY, CDR2 SAAADI. The CDR3 DNA is TGCGCCAGCGGACGACTAGCGGGGAACACCGGGGAGCTGTTTTTT. Translation: CASGRLAGNTGELFF.

The chain combines TRBV18 with TRBJ1-2; D is possibly TRBD1 (5 bases). CDR1 is KGHSH, CDR2 LQKENI, per germline. The length of the CDR3 is 19 residues. V gave up 6 bases and J gave up 0 bases, with 26 bases separating them. The CDR3, as DNA: TGTGCCAGCTCCCTCGGATTGGGGCGTACTTCCCTTCCTAACTATGGCTACACCTTC. Translation gives CASSLGLGRTSLPNYGYTF.

The chain combines TRBV7-9 with TRBJ2-3, with 8 bases matching TRBD1. Trimming cost V 5 bases and J 2 bases; bases outside gene matches: 6. From germline, CDR1 is SEHNR and CDR2 FQNEAQ (reference sequence). This CDR3 is 15 amino acids long. The CDR3 loop is CASSQGATFTDTQYF. DNA of the CDR3: TGTGCCAGCAGCCAGGGGGCGACCTTCACAGATACGCAGTATTTT. The variable domain in full, completed from reference TRBV7-9 and TRBJ2-3, reads DTGVSQNPRHKITKRGQNVTFRCDPISEHNRLYWYRQTLGQGPEFLTYFQNEAQLEKSRLLSDRFSAERPKGSFSTLEIQRTEQGDSAMYLCASSQGATFTDTQYFGPGTRLTVL.

This clone was seen a handful of times. This rearrangement joins TRBV9 to TRBJ1-6, with 8 bases aligning to TRBD1. The V segment lost 4 bases and the J segment 9 bases; nucleotides outside the gene matches: 6. CDR1 is SGDLS and CDR2 is YYNGEE in the germline V gene. CDR3 size: 14 residues. This chain's CDR3 is CASSPSRGLSPLHF. CDR3 DNA sequence: TGTGCCAGCAGCCCCTCCAGGGGGCTTTCACCCCTCCACTTT.

Note on this clone: Other nucleotide sequences in the sample specify the same CDR3. V gene TRBV9 combines with J gene TRBJ2-1; TRBD2 agrees at 9 bases. V lost 2 bases, J lost 0 bases, and 3 bases stayed unmatched. This CDR3 is built from 16 residues. Germline assignment: CDR1 SGDLS and CDR2 YYNGEE. The CDR3 reads CASSVGRGGSYNEQFF. DNA for the CDR3: TGTGCCAGCAGCGTGGGGCGGGGGGGCTCCTACAATGAGCAGTTCTTC.

This chain uses TRBV6-5 with TRBJ2-5; 8 nucleotides match TRBD2. The CDR3 has 16 amino acids. Germline values: CDR1 MNHEY, CDR2 SVGAGI. Trimming at V came to 4 bases and at J to 5 bases, leaving 12 bases not matched to a gene. The CDR3 DNA sequence: TGTGCCAGCAGTTCGGGCGCGGGGGGCGGAGGGGAGACCCAGTACTTC. This encodes CASSSGAGGGGETQYF.

The chain is built from TRBV28 and TRBJ1-4, with unresolved D. Trimming removed 10 bases at V and 0 bases at J, with 18 bases between. This CDR3 spans 16 amino acids. In germline, CDR1 is MDHEN, CDR2 SYDVKM. CDR3 sequence: CATTMGSSSTNEKLFF. In nucleotides, the CDR3 is TGTGCCACCACGATGGGGAGCTCTTCAACTAATGAAAAACTGTTTTTT.

V usage is TRBV5-1 and J usage is TRBJ1-4, with 10 bases that match TRBD1. The V gene's germline CDR1 is SGHRS and CDR2 YFSETQ. This CDR3 contains 21 residues. V dropped 4 bases and J dropped 4; count of bases not matched to a gene: 22. CDR3 DNA: TGCGCCAGCAGCCCGCATGACAGGGGGCGAGTAGGCCCCACTATTAATGAAAAACTGTTTTTT. Its translation: CASSPHDRGRVGPTINEKLFF.

J is TRBJ2-2 and V is TRBV11-2; D remains ambiguous. Germline values: CDR1 SGHAT, CDR2 FQNNGV. The germline V and J ends were trimmed by 1 base and 5 bases, with 5 bases remaining between them. The CDR3 sequence is 13 residues long. The CDR3 sequence is CASSLVNTGELFF. The CDR3 coding sequence is TGTGCCAGCAGCTTAGTCAATACCGGGGAGCTGTTTTTT.

V gene TRBV3-1 (or the pseudogene TRBV3-2) combines with J gene TRBJ1-1; D uncertain. With 1 base removed from V and 4 bases from J, the gap between germline ends came to 7 bases. CDR3 length: 13 amino acids. Germline V gene data show CDR1 as LGHDT and CDR2 as YNNKEL (reference sequence). CDR3 amino acids: CASSQVGSTEAFF. DNA of the CDR3: TGTGCCAGCAGCCAAGTGGGGAGCACTGAAGCTTTCTTT.

The chain couples TRBV18 to TRBJ2-7; 7 positions match TRBD1. This CDR3 has 13 amino acids. V shed 5 bases, J shed 7 bases, and the junction held 8 bases outside the gene matches. Germline CDR1 reads KGHSH; CDR2 reads LQKENI. The CDR3 DNA sequence: TGTGCCAGCTCAGGGACAGAACGGACTGAGCAGTACTTC. Translation gives CASSGTERTEQYF.